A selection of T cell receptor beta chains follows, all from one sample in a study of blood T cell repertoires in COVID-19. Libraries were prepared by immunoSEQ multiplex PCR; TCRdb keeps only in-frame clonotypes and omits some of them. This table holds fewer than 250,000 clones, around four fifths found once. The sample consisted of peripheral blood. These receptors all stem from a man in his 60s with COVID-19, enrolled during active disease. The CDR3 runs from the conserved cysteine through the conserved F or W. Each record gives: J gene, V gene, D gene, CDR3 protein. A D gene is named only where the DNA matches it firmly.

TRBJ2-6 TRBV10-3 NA CAISESGLRAASSGANVLTF
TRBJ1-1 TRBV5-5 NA CASSLVRQNTEAFF
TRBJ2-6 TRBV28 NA CASSLGGSGANVLTF
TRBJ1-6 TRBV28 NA CASEPEFSGNSPLHF
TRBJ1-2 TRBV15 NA CATSRDEALASYGYTF
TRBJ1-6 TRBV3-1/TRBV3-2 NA CASSQDRGRLNSPLHF
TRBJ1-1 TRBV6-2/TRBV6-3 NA CASSITHGWSEAFF
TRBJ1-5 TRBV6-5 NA CASSLSGTGDQPQHF
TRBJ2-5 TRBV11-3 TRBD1 CASSSTGTGRETQYF
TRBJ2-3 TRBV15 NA CATSTWTASTDTQYF
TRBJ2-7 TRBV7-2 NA CASSSVAGRMSYEQYF
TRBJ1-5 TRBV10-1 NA CASSADRAQPQHF
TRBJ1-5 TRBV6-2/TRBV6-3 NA CASSPRQGSNQPQHF
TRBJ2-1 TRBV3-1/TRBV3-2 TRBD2 CASSQGGLASGGNEQFF
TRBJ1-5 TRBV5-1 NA CASSLDREGQPQHF
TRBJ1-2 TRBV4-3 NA CASSPGSFAYGYTF
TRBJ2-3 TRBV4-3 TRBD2 CASSREGSTDTQYF
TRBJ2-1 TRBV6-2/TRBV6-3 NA CASSYQPETGNNEQFF
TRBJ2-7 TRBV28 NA CASSYPSDRSRNEQYF
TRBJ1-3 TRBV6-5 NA CATDHPRGNTIYF
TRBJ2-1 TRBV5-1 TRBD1 CARWTGTANEQFF
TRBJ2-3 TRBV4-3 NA CASSRDTRTDTQYF
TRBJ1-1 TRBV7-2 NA CASKRVSQSLTEAFF
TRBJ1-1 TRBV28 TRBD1 CASRGTGTNTEAFF
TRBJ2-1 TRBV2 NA CASSLKGGGEQFF
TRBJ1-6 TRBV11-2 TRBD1 CASSSGTGESPLHF
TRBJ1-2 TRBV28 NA CASRRQVPGYTF
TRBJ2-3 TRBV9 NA CASSVEGGSADTQYF
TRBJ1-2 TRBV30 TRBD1 CAHRGSPGGGYTF
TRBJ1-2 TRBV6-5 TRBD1 CASSYRTGNGYTF